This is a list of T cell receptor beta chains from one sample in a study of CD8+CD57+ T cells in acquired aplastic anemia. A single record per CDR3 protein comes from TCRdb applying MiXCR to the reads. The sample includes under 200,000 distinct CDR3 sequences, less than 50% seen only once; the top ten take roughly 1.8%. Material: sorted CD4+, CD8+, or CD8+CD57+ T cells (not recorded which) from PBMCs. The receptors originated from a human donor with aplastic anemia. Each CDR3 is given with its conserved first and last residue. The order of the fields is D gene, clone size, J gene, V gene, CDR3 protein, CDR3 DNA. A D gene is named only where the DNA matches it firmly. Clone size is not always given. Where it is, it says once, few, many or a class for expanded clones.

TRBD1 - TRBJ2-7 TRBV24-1 CATSDPGTGGNEQYF TGTGCCACCAGTGACCCCGGGACAGGGGGCAACGAGCAGTACTTC
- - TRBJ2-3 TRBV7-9 CASSSWQVTDTQYF TGTGCCAGCAGCTCGTGGCAGGTCACAGATACGCAGTATTTT
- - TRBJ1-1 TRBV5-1 CASSLGLLTEAFF TGCGCCAGCAGCTTGGGGTTGCTGACTGAAGCTTTCTTT
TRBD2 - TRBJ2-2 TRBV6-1 CASSAGGAGELFF TGTGCCAGCTCTGCCGGGGGGGCCGGGGAGCTGTTTTTT
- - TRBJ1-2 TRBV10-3 CAISEDSSYGYTF TGTGCCATCAGTGAGGACAGCTCCTATGGCTACACCTTC
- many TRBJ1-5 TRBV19 CASSIKGPAGGRQPQHF TGTGCCAGTAGTATAAAGGGTCCGGCGGGCGGGAGACAGCCCCAGCATTTT
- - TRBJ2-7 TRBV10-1 CASSERAGISYEQYF TGCGCCAGCAGTGAGCGGGCAGGGATCTCCTACGAGCAGTACTTC
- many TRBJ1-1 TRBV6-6 CASSYFRWINTEAFF TGTGCCAGCAGTTACTTCCGGTGGATAAACACTGAAGCTTTCTTT
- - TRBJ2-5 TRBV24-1 CATSDRPGTEDQETQYF TGTGCCACCAGTGATAGGCCCGGAACAGAAGACCAAGAGACCCAGTACTTC
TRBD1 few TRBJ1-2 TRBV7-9 CASSLGTVYGYTF TGTGCCAGCAGCCTAGGGACAGTGTATGGCTACACCTTC
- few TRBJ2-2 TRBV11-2 CASSLGGVSTGELFF TGTGCCAGCAGCTTAGGGGGGGTATCGACCGGGGAGCTGTTTTTT
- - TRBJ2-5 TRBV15 CATSSSVIEETQYF TGTGCCACCAGTTCGTCGGTTATTGAAGAGACCCAGTACTTC
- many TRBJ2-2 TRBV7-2 CASSLAGLVTGELFF TGTGCCAGCAGCTTAGCGGGGTTAGTCACCGGGGAGCTGTTTTTT
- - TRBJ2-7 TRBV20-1 CSARDGAVDYEQYF TGCAGTGCCAGGGACGGGGCGGTTGATTACGAGCAGTACTTC
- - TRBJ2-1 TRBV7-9 CASSFRNNEQFF TGTGCCAGCAGCTTCCGAAACAATGAGCAGTTCTTC
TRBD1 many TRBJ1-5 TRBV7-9 CASSPGTGWILGQPQHF TGTGCCAGCAGCCCCGGGACAGGGTGGATCCTAGGTCAGCCCCAGCATTTT
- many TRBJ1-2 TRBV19 CASSQRLGYGYTF TGTGCCAGTAGCCAACGACTCGGCTATGGCTACACCTTC
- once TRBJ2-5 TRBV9 CASSPPSEETQYF TGTGCCAGCAGCCCGCCGTCAGAGGAGACCCAGTACTTC
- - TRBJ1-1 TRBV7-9 CASSAKGRQTFF TGTGCCAGCAGCGCCAAGGGACGGCAAACTTTCTTT
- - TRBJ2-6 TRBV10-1 CASSENSVRSGANVLTF TGCGCCAGCAGTGAGAACTCGGTGAGATCTGGGGCCAACGTCCTGACTTTC
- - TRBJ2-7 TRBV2 CASSVKYEQYF TGTGCCAGCAGTGTCAAATACGAGCAGTACTTC
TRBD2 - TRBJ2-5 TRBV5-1 CATTSGSQETQYF TGCGCCACCACTAGCGGGAGCCAAGAGACCCAGTACTTC
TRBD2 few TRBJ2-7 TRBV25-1 CASNREGEAYEQYF TGTGCCAGCAATAGGGAGGGTGAAGCCTACGAGCAGTACTTC
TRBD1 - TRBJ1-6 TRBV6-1 CASRHRDRVRSPLHF TGTGCCAGCAGACACCGGGACAGGGTTCGGTCACCCCTCCACTTT
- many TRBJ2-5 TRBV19 CASSPGPMETQYF TGTGCCAGTAGTCCGGGTCCCATGGAGACCCAGTACTTC
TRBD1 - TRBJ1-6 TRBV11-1 CASSFHLGQGASPLHF TGTGCCAGCAGCTTCCACTTGGGACAGGGGGCTTCACCCCTCCACTTT